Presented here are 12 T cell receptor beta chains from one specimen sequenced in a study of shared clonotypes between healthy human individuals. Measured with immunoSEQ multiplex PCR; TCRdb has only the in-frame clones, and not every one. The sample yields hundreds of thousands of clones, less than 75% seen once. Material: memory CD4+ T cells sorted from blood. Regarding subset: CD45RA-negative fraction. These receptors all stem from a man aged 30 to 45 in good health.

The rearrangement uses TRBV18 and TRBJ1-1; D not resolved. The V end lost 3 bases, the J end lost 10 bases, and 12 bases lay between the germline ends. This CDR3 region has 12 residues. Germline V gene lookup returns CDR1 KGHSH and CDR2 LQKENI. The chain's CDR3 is CASSPRHGVAFF. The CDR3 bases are TGTGCCAGCTCACCTCGACATGGTGTAGCTTTCTTT.

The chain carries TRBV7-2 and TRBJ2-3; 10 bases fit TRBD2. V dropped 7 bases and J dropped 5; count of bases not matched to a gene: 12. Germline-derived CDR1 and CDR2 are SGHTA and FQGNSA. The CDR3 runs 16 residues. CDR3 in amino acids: CASNRPTSGIGDTQYF. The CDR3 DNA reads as TGTGCCAGCAACCGGCCCACTAGCGGGATTGGAGATACGCAGTATTTT.

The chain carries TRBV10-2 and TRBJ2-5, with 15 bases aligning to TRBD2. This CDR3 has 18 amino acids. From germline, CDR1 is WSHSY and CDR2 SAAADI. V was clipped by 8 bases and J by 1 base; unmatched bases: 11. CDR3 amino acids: CASGTSGRTSSLQETQYF. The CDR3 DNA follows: TGCGCCAGCGGGACTAGCGGGAGGACCTCCTCCCTCCAAGAGACCCAGTACTTC.

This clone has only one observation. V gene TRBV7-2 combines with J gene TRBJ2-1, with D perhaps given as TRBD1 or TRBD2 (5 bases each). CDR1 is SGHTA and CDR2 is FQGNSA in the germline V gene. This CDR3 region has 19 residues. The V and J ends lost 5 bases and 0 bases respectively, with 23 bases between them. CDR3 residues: CASSPYSRGFRSSYNEQFF. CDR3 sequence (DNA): TGTGCCAGCAGCCCCTATTCCCGGGGCTTTCGGAGCTCCTACAATGAGCAGTTCTTC. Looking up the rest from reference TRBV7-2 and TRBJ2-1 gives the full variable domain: GAGVSQSPSNKVTEKGKDVELRCDPISGHTALYWYRQSLGQGLEFLIYFQGNSAPDKSGLPSDRFSAERTGGSVSTLTIQRTQQEDSAVYLCASSPYSRGFRSSYNEQFFGPGTRLTVL.

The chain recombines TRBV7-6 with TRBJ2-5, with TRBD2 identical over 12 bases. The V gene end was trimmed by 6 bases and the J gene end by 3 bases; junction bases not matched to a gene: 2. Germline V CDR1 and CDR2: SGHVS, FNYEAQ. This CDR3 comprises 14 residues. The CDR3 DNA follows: TGTGCCAGCAGTCGGACTAGCGGGAAAGAGACCCAGTACTTC. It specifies CASSRTSGKETQYF.

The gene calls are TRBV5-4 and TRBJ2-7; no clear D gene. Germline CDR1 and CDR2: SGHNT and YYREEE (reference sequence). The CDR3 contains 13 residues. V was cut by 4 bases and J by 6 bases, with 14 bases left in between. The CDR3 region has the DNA TGTGCCAGCAGCCCACAGAACCAGCTCGAGCAGTACTTC. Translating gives CASSPQNQLEQYF. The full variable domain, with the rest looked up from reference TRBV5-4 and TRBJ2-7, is ETGVTQSPTHLIKTRGQQVTLRCSSQSGHNTVSWYQQALGQGPQFIFQYYREEENGRGNFPPRFSGLQFPNYSSELNVNALELDDSALYLCASSPQNQLEQYFGPGTRLTVT.

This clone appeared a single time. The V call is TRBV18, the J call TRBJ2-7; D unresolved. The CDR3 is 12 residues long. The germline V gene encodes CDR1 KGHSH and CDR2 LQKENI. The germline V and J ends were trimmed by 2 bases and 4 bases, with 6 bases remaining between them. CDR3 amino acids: CASSPGEYEQYF. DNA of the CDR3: TGTGCCAGCTCACCAGGCGAGTACGAGCAGTACTTC.

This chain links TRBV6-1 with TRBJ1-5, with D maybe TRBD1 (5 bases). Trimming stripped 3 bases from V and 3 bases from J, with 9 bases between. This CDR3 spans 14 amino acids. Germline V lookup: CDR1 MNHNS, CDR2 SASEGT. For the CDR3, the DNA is TGTGCCAGCAGTGACCAGGGTACCAATCAGCCCCAGCATTTT. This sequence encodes CASSDQGTNQPQHF.

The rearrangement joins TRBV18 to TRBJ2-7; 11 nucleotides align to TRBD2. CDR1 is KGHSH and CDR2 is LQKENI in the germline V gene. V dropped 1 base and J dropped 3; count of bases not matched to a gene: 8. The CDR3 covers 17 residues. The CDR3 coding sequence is TGTGCCAGCTCACCACGGCGGGTGGGACTAGCGGACTACGAGCAGTACTTC. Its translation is CASSPRRVGLADYEQYF. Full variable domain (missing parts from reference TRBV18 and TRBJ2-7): NAGVMQNPRHLVRRRGQEARLRCSPMKGHSHVYWYRQLPEEGLKFMVYLQKENIIDESGMPKERFSAEFPKEGPSILRIQQVVRGDSAAYFCASSPRRVGLADYEQYFGPGTRLTVT.

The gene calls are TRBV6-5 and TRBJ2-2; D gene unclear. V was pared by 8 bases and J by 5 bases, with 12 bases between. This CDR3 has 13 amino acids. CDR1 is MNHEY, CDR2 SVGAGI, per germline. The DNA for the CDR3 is TGTGCCAGCTCGGCCCGAGAGACCGGGGAGCTGTTTTTT. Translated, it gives CASSARETGELFF.

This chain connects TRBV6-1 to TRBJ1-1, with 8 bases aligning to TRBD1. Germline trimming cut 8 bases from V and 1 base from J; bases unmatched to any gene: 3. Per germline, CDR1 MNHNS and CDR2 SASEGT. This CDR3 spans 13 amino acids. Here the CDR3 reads CASYDRGNTEAFF. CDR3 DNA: TGTGCCAGCTACGACAGGGGGAACACTGAAGCTTTCTTT.

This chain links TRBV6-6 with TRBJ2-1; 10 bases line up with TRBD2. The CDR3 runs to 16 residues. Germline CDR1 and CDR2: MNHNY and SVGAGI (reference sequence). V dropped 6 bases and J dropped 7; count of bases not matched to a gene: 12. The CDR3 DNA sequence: TGTGCCAGCAGACAGGGTTTACTAGCGGGACTGAATGAGCAGTTCTTC. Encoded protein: CASRQGLLAGLNEQFF.